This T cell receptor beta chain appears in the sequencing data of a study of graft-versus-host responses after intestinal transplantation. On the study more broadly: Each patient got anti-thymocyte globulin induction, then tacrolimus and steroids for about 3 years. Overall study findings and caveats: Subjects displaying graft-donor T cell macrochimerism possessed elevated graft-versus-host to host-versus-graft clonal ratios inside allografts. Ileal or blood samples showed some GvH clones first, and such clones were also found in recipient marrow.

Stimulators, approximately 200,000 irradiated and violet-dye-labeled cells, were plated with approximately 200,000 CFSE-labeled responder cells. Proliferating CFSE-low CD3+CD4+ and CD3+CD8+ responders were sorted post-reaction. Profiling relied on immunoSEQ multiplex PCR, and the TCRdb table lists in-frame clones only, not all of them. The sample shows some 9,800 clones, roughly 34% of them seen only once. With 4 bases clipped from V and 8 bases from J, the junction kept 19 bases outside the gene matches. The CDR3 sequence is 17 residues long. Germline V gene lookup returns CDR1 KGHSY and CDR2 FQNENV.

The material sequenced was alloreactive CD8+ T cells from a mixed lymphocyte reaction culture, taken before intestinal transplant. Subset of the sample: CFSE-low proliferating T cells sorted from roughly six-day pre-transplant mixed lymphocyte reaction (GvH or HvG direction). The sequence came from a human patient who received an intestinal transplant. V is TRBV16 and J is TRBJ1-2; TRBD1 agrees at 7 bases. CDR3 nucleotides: TGTGCCAGCAGCCTCCTTAGAACAGGGGCAATCCGGGACGGCTACACCTTC. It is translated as CASSLLRTGAIRDGYTF.